This T cell receptor (beta chain) emerged from a study of blood T cells in healthy people across ages. Trimming removed 4 bases from V and 2 bases from J; junction bases left unmatched: 6. Per the germline V gene, CDR1 is LGHNA and CDR2 is YSLEER. This CDR3 contains 15 residues. Ranging in age from roughly 6 to 95, the donors were healthy Caucasian individuals from Russia. Primed by a sample-barcoded 5' primer and a J-beta primer mix, a second PCR proceeded for about 6 to 11 cycles. In TCRdb, the 5' RACE reads were re-called with MiXCR into one record per CDR3 protein. The sample comprises around 1.5 million distinct CDR3 sequences, 59% of which are singletons, and approximately 7% rests with the top ten.

The receptor's source is a man younger than 35 in good health. Sequenced input: blood. This chain joins TRBV4-3 and TRBJ2-3; TRBD2 aligns across 7 bases. The CDR3 DNA follows: TGCGCCAGCAGCCGGGGGGACTATAACACAGATACGCAGTATTTT. This translates into CASSRGDYNTDTQYF.